A single sample is the source of the 29 T cell receptor beta chains below, sequenced in a study of technical replicates of blood from several donors. Profiling relied on immunoSEQ multiplex PCR, and the TCRdb table lists in-frame clones only, not all of them. Of under 70,000 clones in the sample, about nine tenths were seen once. The specimen sequenced was PBMCs. The receptors were sampled from a human donor in good health. Some clones in this sample may be carry-over from other donors' samples.

The V call is TRBV6-6, the J call TRBJ1-5; the D is unclear. Trimming took off 0 bases at V and 8 bases at J, with 14 bases between the two ends. The CDR3 is made up of 15 amino acids. Germline CDR1 is MNHNY and CDR2 is SVGAGI (reference sequence). The CDR3 here is CASSYSSRPNEPQHF. Here the CDR3 DNA reads TGTGCCAGCAGTTACTCGTCCAGGCCTAACGAGCCCCAGCATTTT.

This chain connects TRBV11-2 to TRBJ2-3; a weak D match, TRBD1 (6 bases). The CDR3 is 15 residues long. Trimming removed 6 bases at V and 4 bases at J, with 17 bases between. Looked up from germline, CDR1 is SGHAT and CDR2 is FQNNGV. The DNA for the CDR3 is TGTGCCAGCAGTCAGCTCGGCAAGGGGGCAGATACGCAGTATTTT. It codes for CASSQLGKGADTQYF.

The CDR3 sequence is CASRRTSGAYEQYF. The CDR3 DNA sequence: TGTGCCAGCAGACGGACTAGCGGGGCCTACGAGCAGTACTTC. The rearrangement joins TRBV7-2 to TRBJ2-7, with 12 bases lining up with TRBD2. The V gene's germline CDR1 is SGHTA and CDR2 FQGNSA. V was pared by 6 bases and J by 2 bases, with 2 bases of the junction left unmatched. The CDR3 is 14 residues long. Using reference TRBV7-2 and TRBJ2-7 for the parts outside the CDR3, the full variable domain is GAGVSQSPSNKVTEKGKDVELRCDPISGHTALYWYRQSLGQGLEFLIYFQGNSAPDKSGLPSDRFSAERTGGSVSTLTIQRTQQEDSAVYLCASRRTSGAYEQYFGPGTRLTVT.

The V gene is TRBV7-8, the J gene TRBJ2-7; D remains unclear. Germline CDR1 reads SGHVS; CDR2 reads FQNEAQ. This CDR3 has 12 amino acids. Between the trimmed V and J ends, which lost 5 bases and 1 base, there was a span of 6 bases. CDR3 in DNA: TGTGCCAGCAGCCTCGGGTCCTACGAGCAGTACTTC. Translating gives CASSLGSYEQYF.

V and J are TRBV20-1 and TRBJ2-5; perhaps TRBD2 as D (6 bases). V shed 3 bases and J shed 4 bases, with 6 bases lying between them. Germline V lookup: CDR1 DFQATT, CDR2 SNEGSKA (reference sequence). The CDR3 contains 11 residues. The CDR3 DNA reads TGCAGTGCTAGCGGGAGAGAGACCCAGTACTTC. It codes for CSASGRETQYF.

This clone was seen more than once but under ten times. The V and J genes are TRBV5-1 and TRBJ1-1; maybe TRBD1 (5 bases). Germline V gives CDR1 SGHRS, CDR2 YFSETQ. The CDR3 contains 13 residues. Between the trimmed V and J ends, which lost 2 bases and 4 bases, there was a span of 9 bases. The CDR3 loop reads CASSFREGTEAFF. The CDR3 DNA reads TGCGCCAGCAGCTTCAGGGAAGGCACTGAAGCTTTCTTT.

The chain has TRBV27 and TRBJ2-3; 8 positions agree with TRBD2. This CDR3 has 15 residues. CDR1 MNHEY and CDR2 SMNVEV come from the germline V gene (reference sequence). V lost 3 bases, J lost 5 bases, and 7 bases stayed unmatched. As DNA, the CDR3 is TGTGCCAGCAGTTTCGTAGCGGGGTTAGGAGATACGCAGTATTTT. Its translation is CASSFVAGLGDTQYF.

The chain uses TRBV9 and TRBJ2-5, with TRBD2 identical over 11 bases. The CDR3 extends over 17 amino acids. The V gene's germline CDR1 is SGDLS and CDR2 YYNGEE. V gave up 0 bases and J gave up 1 base; unmatched junction bases: 5. DNA of the CDR3: TGTGCCAGCAGCGTAGGAGCTAGCGGGGGGTTCCAAGAGACCCAGTACTTC. Amino acid sequence: CASSVGASGGFQETQYF.

V and J are TRBV7-2 and TRBJ2-1, with 11 bases fitting TRBD2. The germline CDR1 and CDR2 sequences are SGHTA and FQGNSA. The ends lost 4 bases at V and 9 bases at J; junction bases unmatched: 11. This CDR3 contains 16 residues. The CDR3 region is CASSSQLAGALGEQFF. The DNA for the CDR3 is TGTGCCAGCAGCTCCCAACTAGCGGGAGCTTTGGGTGAGCAGTTCTTC.

V usage is TRBV30 and J usage is TRBJ2-3; TRBD2 agrees at 8 bases. Trimming cost V 2 bases and J 3 bases; bases outside gene matches: 4. Per germline, CDR1 GTSNPN and CDR2 SVGIG (reference sequence). The CDR3 length is 14 residues. CDR3 amino acids: CAWSSGSLTDTQYF. Written as DNA, the CDR3 is TGTGCCTGGAGTAGCGGGAGTCTGACAGATACGCAGTATTTT.

This sequence joins TRBV4-3 and TRBJ1-2; 9 bases line up with TRBD1. V shed 0 bases and J 8 bases; nucleotides not matched to a gene: 10. Germline V gene data show CDR1 as LGHNA and CDR2 as YSLEER. This CDR3 contains 16 residues. The CDR3 loop is CASSQDPKQGAGGYTF. DNA of the CDR3: TGCGCCAGCAGCCAAGACCCCAAACAGGGGGCCGGGGGCTACACCTTC.

This chain links TRBV6-6 with TRBJ1-1, with 8 bases aligning to TRBD1. Trimming took 4 bases from V and 4 from J; bases not matched to a gene: 8. In germline, CDR1 is MNHNY, CDR2 SVGAGI (reference sequence). This CDR3 contains 15 residues. This CDR3 is CASSWDRLPGTEAFF. The DNA of the CDR3 is TGTGCCAGCAGTTGGGACAGGCTCCCTGGCACTGAAGCTTTCTTT.

The chain couples TRBV9 to TRBJ2-7; weak D call: TRBD2 (5 bases). The germline V gene has CDR1 SGDLS and CDR2 YYNGEE. The germline V and J ends were trimmed by 0 bases and 4 bases, with 17 bases remaining between them. The CDR3 sequence is 16 residues long. This chain's CDR3 is CASSVGEGPPSYEQYF. The DNA of the CDR3 is TGTGCCAGCAGCGTAGGTGAGGGCCCACCTTCTTACGAGCAGTACTTC.

The chain links TRBV6-1 to TRBJ1-1; no clear D. Trimming left V 9 bases short and J 1 base short, with 12 bases between. Germline values: CDR1 MNHNS, CDR2 SASEGT. The CDR3 covers 13 residues. The CDR3 DNA reads TGTGCCAGTAAGATTAAGCCGAACACTGAAGCTTTCTTT. Its translation: CASKIKPNTEAFF.

This rearrangement joins TRBV5-6 to TRBJ2-1; 8 bases are a match to TRBD2. Germline CDR1 SGHDT, CDR2 YYEEEE. The V segment lost 0 bases and the J segment 4 bases; nucleotides outside the gene matches: 6. This CDR3 is 16 amino acids long. CDR3: CASSLAGGQSYNEQFF. The CDR3 DNA follows: TGTGCCAGCAGCTTGGCGGGGGGGCAATCATACAATGAGCAGTTCTTC. Full variable domain (outside the CDR3, taken from reference TRBV5-6 and TRBJ2-1): DAGVTQSPTHLIKTRGQQVTLRCSPKSGHDTVSWYQQALGQGPQFIFQYYEEEERQRGNFPDRFSGHQFPNYSSELNVNALLLGDSALYLCASSLAGGQSYNEQFFGPGTRLTVL.

The J gene is TRBJ1-1, the V gene TRBV6-1; 7 bases agree with TRBD1. Germline V gene sequence: CDR1 MNHNS, CDR2 SASEGT. J was trimmed by 8 bases and V by 8 bases; bases with no gene match: 5. The CDR3 totals 11 residues. CDR3 DNA sequence: TGTGCCAGCGGACAGGTCCTCGAAGCTTTCTTT. It encodes CASGQVLEAFF.

The rearrangement uses TRBV19 and TRBJ2-7; weak D call: TRBD1 (5 bases). The CDR3 loop spans 15 amino acids. Trimming pared 4 bases from V and 4 bases from J, leaving 17 bases between. Looked up from germline, CDR1 is LNHDA and CDR2 is SQIVND (reference sequence). In nucleotides, the CDR3 is TGTGCCAGTAGTAGGGGCTGGGCGGCGGCTTACGAGCAGTACTTC. This gives the protein CASSRGWAAAYEQYF. Drawing the rest from reference TRBV19 and TRBJ2-7, the complete variable domain is DGGITQSPKYLFRKEGQNVTLSCEQNLNHDAMYWYRQDPGQGLRLIYYSQIVNDFQKGDIAEGYSVSREKKESFPLTVTSAQKNPTAFYLCASSRGWAAAYEQYFGPGTRLTVT.

The V call is TRBV7-2, the J call TRBJ2-1; no reliable D call. V was trimmed by 5 bases and J by 9 bases, leaving 14 bases between them. The CDR3 is made up of 13 amino acids. CDR1 and CDR2 from the germline V gene are SGHTA and FQGNSA. The CDR3 DNA sequence: TGTGCCAGCAGCACGCCTCCTAGGAGTGAGCAGTTCTTC. Translated, it gives CASSTPPRSEQFF. The full variable domain, in which reference TRBV7-2 and TRBJ2-1 provide the parts outside the CDR3, is GAGVSQSPSNKVTEKGKDVELRCDPISGHTALYWYRQSLGQGLEFLIYFQGNSAPDKSGLPSDRFSAERTGGSVSTLTIQRTQQEDSAVYLCASSTPPRSEQFFGPGTRLTVL.

V and J are TRBV18 and TRBJ2-5; 9 bases map to TRBD2. The germline V gene encodes CDR1 KGHSH and CDR2 LQKENI. After removal of 1 base from V and 0 bases from J, the junction contained 12 bases not matched to a gene. This CDR3 region has 19 residues. In DNA form, the CDR3 reads TGTGCCAGCTCACCACGGGGTAGCAGGACTAGCGAGAACCAAGAGACCCAGTACTTC. It codes for CASSPRGSRTSENQETQYF.

The rearrangement uses TRBV7-9 and TRBJ2-5; 10 bases are shared with TRBD1. Germline lookup yields CDR1 SEHNR and CDR2 FQNEAQ (reference sequence). V lost 0 bases and J lost 9; bases outside the gene matches: 7. The CDR3 spans 15 residues. CDR3 amino acids: CASSLAGTGARAQYF. DNA for the CDR3: TGTGCCAGCAGCTTAGCCGGGACAGGGGCCCGGGCCCAGTACTTC.

The chain combines TRBV27 with TRBJ2-1; TRBD2 agrees at 9 bases. CDR3 length: 15 residues. Trimming took 0 bases from V and 5 from J; bases not matched to a gene: 2. Germline V gene sequence: CDR1 MNHEY, CDR2 SMNVEV (reference sequence). CDR3 nucleotide sequence: TGTGCCAGCAGTTTATCGTCTAGCGGGAACAATGAGCAGTTCTTC. Its protein product is CASSLSSSGNNEQFF.

The chain has TRBV4-3 and TRBJ2-1; 7 bases are shared with TRBD2. Germline V gene data show CDR1 as LGHNA and CDR2 as YSLEER. V lost 0 bases, J lost 10 bases, and 3 bases stayed unmatched. CDR3 length equals 13 residues. This chain's CDR3 is CASSQDREGEQFF. CDR3 coding DNA: TGCGCCAGCAGCCAAGATAGGGAGGGGGAGCAGTTCTTC.

The chain recombines TRBV7-7 with TRBJ2-1; a possible D gene is TRBD1 (6 bases). Trimming took off 1 base at V and 9 bases at J, with 13 bases between the two ends. Per the germline V gene, CDR1 is SSHAT and CDR2 is FNYEAQ (reference sequence). The CDR3 sequence is 14 residues long. CDR3 DNA sequence: TGTGCCAGCAGCTTAGGCCCTGGGGGCTCTGAGCAGTTCTTC. Amino acids: CASSLGPGGSEQFF.

The chain is built from TRBV25-1 and TRBJ1-5; D call uncertain. Germline V lookup: CDR1 MGHDK, CDR2 SYGVNS. The CDR3 runs 15 residues. V lost 1 base and J lost 2, with 9 bases in between. The CDR3: CASSEWGGGNQPQHF. CDR3 DNA sequence: TGTGCCAGCAGTGAATGGGGAGGAGGCAATCAGCCCCAGCATTTT.

The genes are TRBV12-5 and TRBJ1-1, with D perhaps TRBD1 (5 bases). Germline CDR1 and CDR2: LGHNT and FRNRAP. This CDR3 has 14 residues. Trimming left V 0 bases short and J 9 bases short, with 14 bases between. The CDR3, as DNA: TGTGCTAGTGGTTTGGTAATGAATGGGGCCAAAGCTTTCTTT. Protein sequence: CASGLVMNGAKAFF.

The chain carries TRBV14 and TRBJ2-1; 11 bases agree with TRBD2. V lost 4 bases, J lost 2 bases, and 13 bases stayed unmatched. Germline V gives CDR1 SGHDN, CDR2 FVKESK. This CDR3 is 19 amino acids long. CDR3 DNA: TGTGCCAGCAGCCCCCGTCAGACTAGCGGGGTAAGGACCTACAATGAGCAGTTCTTC. Protein product: CASSPRQTSGVRTYNEQFF.

The chain recombines TRBV19 with TRBJ1-1, with D possibly TRBD1 on 5 matching bases. Germline CDR1 LNHDA, CDR2 SQIVND (reference sequence). The CDR3 covers 14 residues. The V end lost 3 bases, the J end lost 0 bases, and 8 bases lay between the germline ends. CDR3 sequence (DNA): TGTGCCAGTAGTATGGGGCCTATGAACACTGAAGCTTTCTTT. Translation gives CASSMGPMNTEAFF.

This chain joins TRBV14 and TRBJ2-5; the D is unclear. The CDR3 totals 16 residues. Germline CDR1 is SGHDN and CDR2 is FVKESK. Between the trimmed V and J ends, which lost 2 bases and 1 base, there was a span of 14 bases. The CDR3 loop is CASSQTRLFFQETQYF. CDR3 DNA: TGTGCCAGCAGCCAAACCAGGCTATTCTTCCAAGAGACCCAGTACTTC.

The J gene is TRBJ2-1, the V gene TRBV6-6, with 10 bases fitting TRBD2. This CDR3 region has 13 residues. Germline V CDR1 and CDR2: MNHNY, SVGAGI (reference sequence). CDR3 loop: CATGGLAGVEQFF. The DNA of the CDR3 is TGTGCAACCGGGGGCCTAGCGGGAGTTGAGCAGTTCTTC.